This T cell receptor (beta chain) came from a study of shared clonotypes between healthy human individuals. Study-level points and caveats: Sampling covered blood only; tissue repertoires likely differ.

The CDR3 is made up of 16 amino acids. Germline CDR1 and CDR2: SGDLS and YYNGEE. V was clipped by 2 bases and J by 3 bases, with 18 bases between them. CD45RO-negative CD8 cells positively selected for CCR7 made up the naive population, which excluded terminally differentiated effector memory CD45RA+ cells. Clones were read by immunoSEQ multiplex PCR, and TCRdb kept only the in-frame ones, dropping some. The repertoire holds fewer than 1 million clones, with 96% as singletons. To note about this clone: Its antigen is still unknown.

The gene calls are TRBV9 and TRBJ2-7; D is perhaps TRBD2 (6 bases). This TCR was recovered from a man aged 25-40 years in good health. Sequences were obtained from naive CD8+ T cells sorted from blood. The CDR3 protein is CASSVRPSSAYYEQYF. The CDR3 DNA reads TGTGCCAGCAGCGTGAGGCCCTCTAGCGCTTACTACGAGCAGTACTTC.